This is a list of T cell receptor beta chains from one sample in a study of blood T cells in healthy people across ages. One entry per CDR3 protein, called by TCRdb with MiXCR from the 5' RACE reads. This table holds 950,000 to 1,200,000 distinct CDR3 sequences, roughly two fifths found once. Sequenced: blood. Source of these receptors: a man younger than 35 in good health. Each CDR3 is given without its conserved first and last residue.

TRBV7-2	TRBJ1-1	ACNEGGPTEAF
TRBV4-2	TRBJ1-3	ASSQGQGLGDTIY
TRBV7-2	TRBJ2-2	ASSLAASDTGELF
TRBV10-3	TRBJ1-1	AISDLRGSTEAF
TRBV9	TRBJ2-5	ASSVGLTFGTQY
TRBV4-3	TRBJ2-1	ASSQDLLTYNEQF
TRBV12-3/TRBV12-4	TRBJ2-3	ASSLDTTETQY
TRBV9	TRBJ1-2	ASSVDEVANYGYT
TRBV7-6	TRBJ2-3	ASGFSGGASTDTQY
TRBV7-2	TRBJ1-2	VSSPGTDNYGYT
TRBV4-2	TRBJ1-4	ASSQDWRDGLF
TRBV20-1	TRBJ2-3	SARGSGLAGTTTDTQY
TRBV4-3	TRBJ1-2	ASSQDAGGGGYT
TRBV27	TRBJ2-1	ATNRGNEQF
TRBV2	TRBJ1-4	ASSSRTDYSATNEKLF
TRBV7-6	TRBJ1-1	ASSSADSEAF
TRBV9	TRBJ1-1	ASSVGPATNTEAF
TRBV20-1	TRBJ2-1	SANLGRF
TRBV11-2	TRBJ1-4	ASSLDSVGMTNEKLF
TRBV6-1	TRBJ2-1	ASSPRTGAGDEQF
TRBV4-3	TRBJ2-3	ASSQEGGTTQY